This T cell receptor beta chain was sequenced during a study of T-cell reconstitution after alpha-beta-depleted transplantation in children. Broader study findings: Several hundred graft clones that had expanded were reportedly the source of alpha-beta T cells about two months after transplant. T cells produced anew were the main source of T-cell counts and diversity one year after transplant.

The CDR3 covers 15 residues. Germline V gene sequence: CDR1 MDHEN, CDR2 SYDVKM. Trimming took off 2 bases at V and 2 bases at J, with 10 bases between the two ends. Library preparation (for TCRbeta) was performed with unique molecular identifiers. MiXCR, applied by TCRdb to the PCR reads, yields one record per CDR3 protein. The data show about 250,000 distinct CDR3 sequences, more than 20% seen once. In its sample, this clonotype was seen many times. Its antigen is still unknown. The sample here was PBMCs, mostly from graft donor cells, taken 360 days after TCRalphabeta/CD19-depleted stem cell transplant. This rearrangement joins TRBV28 to TRBJ1-5, with D unresolved. This TCR was recovered from a female patient aged 2 to 10 who had a stem cell transplant for congenital amegakaryocytic thrombocytopenia, so the T cells may come from the graft donor. The CDR3 spells CASSLMRRGNQPQHF. In DNA, the CDR3 is TGTGCCAGCAGTTTAATGCGACGGGGCAATCAGCCCCAGCATTTT.